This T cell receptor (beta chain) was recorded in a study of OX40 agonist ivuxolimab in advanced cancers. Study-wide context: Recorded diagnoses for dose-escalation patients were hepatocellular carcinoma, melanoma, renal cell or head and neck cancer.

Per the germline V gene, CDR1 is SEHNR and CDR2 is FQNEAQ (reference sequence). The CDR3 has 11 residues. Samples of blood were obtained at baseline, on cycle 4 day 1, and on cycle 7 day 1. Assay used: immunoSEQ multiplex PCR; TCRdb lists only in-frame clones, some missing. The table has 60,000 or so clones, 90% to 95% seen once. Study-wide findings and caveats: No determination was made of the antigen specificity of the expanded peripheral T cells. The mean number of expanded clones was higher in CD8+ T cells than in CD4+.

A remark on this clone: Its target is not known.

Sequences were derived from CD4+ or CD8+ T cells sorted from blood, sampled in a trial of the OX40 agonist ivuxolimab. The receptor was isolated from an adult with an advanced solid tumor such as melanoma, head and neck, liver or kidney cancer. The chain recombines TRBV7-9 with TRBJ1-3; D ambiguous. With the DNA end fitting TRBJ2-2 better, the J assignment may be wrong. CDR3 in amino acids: CASSYTGELFF. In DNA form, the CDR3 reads TGTGCCAGCAGTTACACCGGGGAGCTGTTTTTT.